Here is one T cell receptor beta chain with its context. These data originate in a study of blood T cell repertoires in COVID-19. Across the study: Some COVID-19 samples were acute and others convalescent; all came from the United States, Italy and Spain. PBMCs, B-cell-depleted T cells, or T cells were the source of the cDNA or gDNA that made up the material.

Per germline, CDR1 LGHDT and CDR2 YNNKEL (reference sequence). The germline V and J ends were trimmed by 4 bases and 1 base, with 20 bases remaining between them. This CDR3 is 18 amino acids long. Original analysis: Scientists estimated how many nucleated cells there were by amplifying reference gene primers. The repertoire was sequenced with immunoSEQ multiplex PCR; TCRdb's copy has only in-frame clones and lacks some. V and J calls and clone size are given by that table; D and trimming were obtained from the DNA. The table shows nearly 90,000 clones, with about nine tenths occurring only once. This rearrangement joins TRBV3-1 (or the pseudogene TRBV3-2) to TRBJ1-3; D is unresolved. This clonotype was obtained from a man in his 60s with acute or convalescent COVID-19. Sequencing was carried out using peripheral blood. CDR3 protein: CASSPSLPGPGSGNTIYF. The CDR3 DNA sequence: TGTGCCAGCAGCCCATCTCTTCCTGGCCCAGGATCTGGAAACACCATATATTTT.